This T cell receptor beta chain was obtained from a study of monozygotic twins with inflammatory bowel disease. Study results and caveats: The inverse Simpson measure of TCRbeta diversity was lower in IBD patients than in healthy co-twins. Comparison of concordant versus discordant twins revealed no difference in repertoire similarity, possibly due to limited power. None of the different T cell subtypes could be distinguished from one another.

Germline values: CDR1 SEHNR, CDR2 FQNEAQ (reference sequence). This CDR3 region has 14 residues. Researchers collected about 2.5 ml of blood per donor. Concerning this clonotype itself: What it recognizes is unknown.

TCRdb reprocessed the 5' RACE reads; each CDR3 protein has one entry and no DNA is given. The sample's table shows 420,000 or so distinct CDR3 sequences. The receptor comes from a human donor with ulcerative colitis or Crohn's disease, or a healthy co-twin of an affected twin (not recorded which). The gene calls are TRBV7-9 and TRBJ1-6. The sample comprised blood. The CDR3 is CASSYGTDNSPLHF.